These 22 T cell receptor beta chains share one sample of origin, sequenced in a study of human T cells and chemical hapten exposure (dated by TCRdb to 2020 to 2022). The time point label of this sample denotes: patch test 2, 6 weeks after DPC sensitization. Taken with the paper, the label for treatment or condition translates to: therapeutic diphenylcyclopropenone sensitization with weekly scalp DPC. Library preparation employed RACE. TCRdb lists the instrument as NextSeq 500. The public reads were reprocessed in TCRdb via fastp at Q25 and MiXCR, keeping in-frame beta chains. Under each unique CDR3 protein, matching rows form one entry showing the most common genes and DNA. The sample records about 81,000 distinct CDR3 sequences, roughly 10% of which are singletons. The top ten clones comprise roughly 2.5% of the sample. The sequences come from whole blood, collected in connection with sensitization to the hapten diphenylcyclopropenone (DPC). Receptors were obtained from a woman aged 30 to 39 with alopecia areata. Some clones in this sample may be carry-over from other donors' samples.

This clonotype was picked up many times. The V gene is TRBV28, the J gene TRBJ2-5; TRBD2 aligns across 7 bases. The germline gives CDR1 MDHEN, CDR2 SYDVKM. Trimming removed 5 bases from V and 3 bases from J; junction bases left unmatched: 15. This CDR3 has 17 amino acids. The CDR3 reads CASSRTSRGPRKETQYF. The CDR3 nucleotides are TGTGCCAGCAGTCGGACTAGTCGAGGCCCCCGGAAAGAGACCCAGTACTTC.

The table lists this clonotype with many counts. The gene calls are TRBV30 and TRBJ1-4; D remains unclear. Germline CDR1 reads GTSNPN; CDR2 reads SVGIG (reference sequence). The V end was cut by 0 bases, the J end by 8 bases, with 4 bases between. The CDR3 contains 11 residues. CDR3 residues: CAWSVQEKLFF. Here the CDR3 DNA reads TGTGCCTGGAGTGTTCAGGAAAAACTGTTTTTT.

V and J are TRBV4-3 and TRBJ2-2; a weak D match, TRBD2 (6 bases). Trimming took 3 bases from V and 4 from J, leaving 18 bases between them. Germline-derived CDR1 and CDR2 are LGHNA and YSLEER. The CDR3 consists of 17 residues. In DNA, the CDR3 is TGCGCCAGCAGCCATACCGGGACTCCCGGGGGCACCGGGGAGCTGTTTTTT. Translated: CASSHTGTPGGTGELFF.

The rearrangement uses TRBV6-2 or TRBV6-3 and TRBJ2-6; TRBD1 is a possible D gene (6 bases). CDR1 MNHEY and CDR2 SVGEGT come from the germline V gene. Trimming removed 2 bases from V and 0 bases from J, with 8 bases in between. The CDR3 contains 16 residues. The CDR3 region is CASSYGTTSGANVLTF. In DNA, the CDR3 is TGTGCCAGCAGTTACGGGACAACCTCTGGGGCCAACGTCCTGACTTTC.

This clonotype was counted ten times or more. This chain links TRBV10-2 with TRBJ2-2, with TRBD2 matching over 9 bases. The V and J ends lost 7 bases and 3 bases, in that order; junction bases with no gene match: 3. Germline V CDR1 and CDR2: WSHSY, SAAADI. The CDR3 covers 14 residues. DNA of the CDR3: TGCGCCAGCATAGCGGGAGTGGACACCGGGGAGCTGTTTTTT. Translation: CASIAGVDTGELFF.

There are a few counts of this clonotype. The chain is built from TRBV5-1 and TRBJ2-7; D may correspond to TRBD1 or TRBD2 (5 bases each). This CDR3 comprises 15 residues. Per the germline V gene, CDR1 is SGHRS and CDR2 is YFSETQ. Trimming removed 4 bases at V and 0 bases at J, with 14 bases between. This CDR3 is CASSHGTARSYEQYF. For the CDR3, the DNA is TGCGCCAGCAGCCACGGGACGGCTCGCTCCTACGAGCAGTACTTC. Full variable domain (missing parts from reference TRBV5-1 and TRBJ2-7): KAGVTQTPRYLIKTRGQQVTLSCSPISGHRSVSWYQQTPGQGLQFLFEYFSETQRNKGNFPGRFSGRQFSNSRSEMNVSTLELGDSALYLCASSHGTARSYEQYFGPGTRLTVT.

The chain is built from TRBV10-3 and TRBJ2-3; no clear D gene. The CDR3 is 13 residues long. The V gene lost 6 bases and the J gene lost 3 bases, with 10 bases spanning the gap. Germline CDR1 ENHRY, CDR2 SYGVKD. The CDR3 loop is CAIRDSGTDTQYF. In nucleotides, the CDR3 is TGTGCCATCAGAGACTCGGGTACAGATACGCAGTATTTT.

This clonotype was counted many times. The CDR3 protein is CASSDGFYNSPLHF. In nucleotides, the CDR3 is TGCGCCAGCAGTGACGGTTTCTATAATTCACCCCTCCACTTT. The chain is built from TRBV5-1 and TRBJ1-6; D is uncertain. The CDR3 extends over 14 amino acids. Germline values: CDR1 SGHRS, CDR2 YFSETQ. Deletions cut 5 bases from V and 3 bases from J, with 9 bases between.

The sample holds a few counts of this clonotype. The V and J genes are TRBV4-3 and TRBJ2-3, with a tentative D call TRBD2 (6 bases). The CDR3 sequence is 17 residues long. Per germline, CDR1 LGHNA and CDR2 YSLEER. Trimming shortened V by 3 bases and J by 5 bases, and 21 bases separated the two germline ends. In nucleotides, the CDR3 is TGCGCCAGCAGCCAGAGGCCGCGGGACTCCCTTCGAGATACGCAGTATTTT. Protein: CASSQRPRDSLRDTQYF.

The sample holds many counts of this clonotype. The chain recombines TRBV30 with TRBJ1-6; D is undetermined. Trimming took off 2 bases at V and 5 bases at J, with 10 bases between the two ends. Germline CDR1 is GTSNPN and CDR2 is SVGIG (reference sequence). The CDR3 spans 14 residues. The CDR3 sequence is CAWSLIFNNSPLHF. Here the CDR3 DNA reads TGTGCCTGGAGTCTCATCTTCAATAATTCACCCCTCCACTTT.

This chain uses TRBV18 with TRBJ2-7, with 11 bases aligning to TRBD1. The CDR3 runs to 15 residues. Trimming took 6 bases from V and 4 from J; bases not matched to a gene: 8. Germline V gives CDR1 KGHSH, CDR2 LQKENI. CDR3 coding DNA: TGTGCCAGCTCTCTACCAGGGACAGGGGGGTACGAGCAGTACTTC. Encoded protein: CASSLPGTGGYEQYF.

This clonotype came up a few times. The rearrangement joins TRBV4-1 to TRBJ2-1, with TRBD1 matching over 7 bases. This CDR3 has 14 residues. In germline, CDR1 is MGHRA, CDR2 YSYEKL. Losses at the gene ends were 3 bases for V and 5 bases for J; bases not matched to a gene: 4. The DNA for the CDR3 is TGCGCCAGCAGCCAGACAGGGTCAAACAATGAGCAGTTCTTC. Translated: CASSQTGSNNEQFF.

This sequence joins TRBV29-1 and TRBJ2-3, with a tentative D call TRBD2 (5 bases). This CDR3 has 15 amino acids. Deletions cut 2 bases from V and 0 bases from J, with 12 bases between. Germline V CDR1 and CDR2: SQVTM, ANQGSEA. CDR3 region: CSVEKLGSSTDTQYF. DNA of the CDR3: TGCAGCGTTGAAAAACTAGGTTCTAGCACAGATACGCAGTATTTT.

This chain joins TRBV5-1 and TRBJ1-2, with a weak D call TRBD1 (5 bases). The CDR3 covers 13 residues. V lost 2 bases to trimming and J lost 3 bases, with 8 bases between them. The germline V gene encodes CDR1 SGHRS and CDR2 YFSETQ. CDR3 in amino acids: CASSFGTDYGYTF. In DNA form, the CDR3 reads TGCGCCAGCAGCTTTGGGACCGACTATGGCTACACCTTC.

J is TRBJ2-1 and V is TRBV7-2, with D perhaps TRBD2 (5 bases). This CDR3 spans 15 amino acids. Germline CDR1 and CDR2: SGHTA and FQGNSA. V was clipped by 5 bases and J by 3 bases, with 14 bases between them. DNA of the CDR3: TGTGCCAGCAGCCGCGATACTGGACTCTACAATGAGCAGTTCTTC. Translation: CASSRDTGLYNEQFF.

This clonotype was picked up many times. This chain links TRBV2 with TRBJ1-4; D remains unclear. Germline V CDR1 and CDR2: SNHLY, FYNNEI. The length of the CDR3 is 13 residues. With 6 bases removed from V and 8 bases from J, the gap between germline ends came to 13 bases. The CDR3 here is CASRRAGDEKLFF. Here the CDR3 DNA reads TGTGCCAGCAGGAGGGCTGGAGACGAAAAACTGTTTTTT.

This clonotype was seen only a few times. The V and J genes are TRBV5-1 and TRBJ2-1; possibly TRBD2 for D (7 bases). V lost 2 bases and J 9 bases, leaving 15 bases between the germline ends. The V gene's germline CDR1 is SGHRS and CDR2 YFSETQ. The CDR3 covers 14 residues. CDR3 protein: CASSFYGGLGEQFF. The CDR3 DNA reads TGCGCCAGCAGCTTTTACGGGGGGCTCGGTGAGCAGTTCTTC.

This clonotype was counted at least ten times. This rearrangement joins TRBV5-1 to TRBJ2-2; 10 bases agree with TRBD2. This CDR3 has 16 amino acids. CDR1 and CDR2 (germline): SGHRS, YFSETQ. With V trimmed by 1 base and J by 6 bases, 6 bases remained unmatched. The CDR3 sequence is CASSLRLAGASGELFF. The CDR3 DNA sequence: TGCGCCAGCAGCTTGAGGCTAGCGGGGGCTTCCGGGGAGCTGTTTTTT. Looking up the rest from reference TRBV5-1 and TRBJ2-2 gives the full variable domain: KAGVTQTPRYLIKTRGQQVTLSCSPISGHRSVSWYQQTPGQGLQFLFEYFSETQRNKGNFPGRFSGRQFSNSRSEMNVSTLELGDSALYLCASSLRLAGASGELFFGEGSRLTVL.

In this sample, this clonotype turned up a few times. This rearrangement joins TRBV6-6 to TRBJ2-1; D is perhaps TRBD1 (6 bases). V gave up 2 bases and J gave up 4 bases, with 30 bases separating them. Germline CDR1 reads MNHNY; CDR2 reads SVGAGI (reference sequence). The CDR3 is 21 amino acids. The CDR3 here is CASSYPKQGRDHLNPYNEQFF. CDR3 DNA sequence: TGTGCCAGCAGTTACCCCAAACAGGGTCGGGATCACCTCAACCCTTACAATGAGCAGTTCTTC.

The chain employs TRBV29-1 and TRBJ1-6; TRBD1 aligns across 7 bases. Germline CDR1 SQVTM, CDR2 ANQGSEA. The CDR3 spans 12 residues. J gave up 6 bases and V 8 bases, and 4 bases lay outside the gene matches. The CDR3 loop is CSPGGGNSPLHF. The DNA for the CDR3 is TGCAGCCCAGGGGGGGGTAATTCACCCCTCCACTTT.

Comment on this clonotype: Given a much more abundant clone one base away, this may be a read error. Because the CDR3 is missing its conserved closing phenylalanine or tryptophan, this is likely a read error. V usage is TRBV7-2 and J usage is TRBJ1-5; 7 positions agree with TRBD1. Germline CDR1 SGHTA, CDR2 FQGNSA. V lost 0 bases to trimming and J lost 1 base; unmatched junction nucleotides: 0. The CDR3 sequence is 15 residues long. CDR3 protein: CASSLAGQSNQPQHY. The CDR3 nucleotides read TGTGCCAGCAGCTTAGCGGGACAGAGCAATCAGCCCCAGCATTAT.

This chain joins TRBV7-9 and TRBJ2-7; 7 positions agree with TRBD1. Germline V gives CDR1 SEHNR, CDR2 FQNEAQ (reference sequence). Losses at the gene ends were 5 bases for V and 3 bases for J; bases not matched to a gene: 4. CDR3 length: 13 amino acids. The CDR3 loop is CASSPGQFYEQYF. The CDR3 DNA follows: TGTGCCAGCAGCCCGGGACAGTTCTACGAGCAGTACTTC.